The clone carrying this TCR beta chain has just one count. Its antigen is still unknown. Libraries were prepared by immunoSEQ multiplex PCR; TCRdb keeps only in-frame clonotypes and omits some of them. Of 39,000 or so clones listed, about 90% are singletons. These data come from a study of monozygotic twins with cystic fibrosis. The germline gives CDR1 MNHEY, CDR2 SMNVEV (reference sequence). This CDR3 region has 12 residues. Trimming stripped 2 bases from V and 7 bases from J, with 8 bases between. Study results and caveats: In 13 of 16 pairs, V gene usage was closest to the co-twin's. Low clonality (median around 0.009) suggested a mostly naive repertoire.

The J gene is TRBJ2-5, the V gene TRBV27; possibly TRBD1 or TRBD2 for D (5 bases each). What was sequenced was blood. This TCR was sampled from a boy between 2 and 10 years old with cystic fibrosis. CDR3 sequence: CASSLGGGTQYF. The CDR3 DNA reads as TGTGCCAGCAGTTTAGGTGGGGGGACCCAGTACTTC.